This T cell receptor (beta chain) was obtained from a study of human T cells and chemical hapten exposure. Whole-study context: The cohort included alopecia areata under or over 50% scalp, totalis and universalis. Variation in per-sample TCR yields came mainly from small pooled library volume differences.

The time point: patch test 2, 6 weeks after DPC sensitization. The treatment is: therapeutic diphenylcyclopropenone sensitization with weekly scalp DPC. In TCRdb, the RACE reads were re-called with MiXCR into one record per CDR3 protein. The sample has under 100,000 distinct CDR3 sequences, 9.5% to 13% seen once. This CDR3 spans 14 amino acids. Germline CDR1 reads SQVTM; CDR2 reads ANQGSEA. After removal of 7 bases from V and 8 bases from J, the junction contained 11 bases not matched to a gene. Whole-study results and caveats: Healthy individuals' immune responses may differ from those of donors, who had alopecia.

This clonotype has only a few counts. Its specificity is not known. The sequencing used whole blood, collected in connection with sensitization to the hapten diphenylcyclopropenone (DPC). This clonotype originated in a woman in her 30s with alopecia areata. Some clones in this sample may be carry-over from other donors' samples. The chain couples TRBV29-1 to TRBJ2-2; 9 bases are shared with TRBD2. The CDR3 protein is CSAHGAGGLGELFF. CDR3 bases: TGCAGCGCCCACGGAGCGGGGGGCCTAGGGGAGCTGTTTTTT.